The next 27 T cell receptor beta chains were all read from a single sample in a study of CD8+ T cells in alopecia areata listed by TCRdb under 2018. The library was made by the immunoSEQ multiplex PCR assay. RNA was extracted from all samples and reverse transcribed into cDNA, which served as template for TCR sequencing. TCRdb obtained this table from immuneACCESS and retained in-frame rearrangements with V and J assigned. These tables miss some clones; where compared with another copy, unresolved V genes account for less than half of the shortfall, and the remainder is unexplained. Across this sample there are under 250,000 clones, with about 53% seen only once. The leading ten clones occupy less than 0.6% of the sample. The time point label corresponds to: baseline before oral tofacitinib. The sequencing here drew on CD4+ T cells sorted from blood, taken at week 0. All receptors derive from a human donor with alopecia areata.

Concerning this clone itself: Other DNA sequences from this sample encode an identical CDR3 as well. This chain joins TRBV29-1 and TRBJ1-1, with TRBD1 as a possible D gene (6 bases). The germline gives CDR1 SQVTM, CDR2 ANQGSEA. The CDR3 totals 13 residues. Trimming removed 2 bases at V and 1 base at J, with 8 bases between. CDR3 sequence: CSVERQENTEAFF. In DNA, the CDR3 is TGCAGCGTTGAAAGACAGGAGAACACTGAAGCTTTCTTT.

The J gene is TRBJ1-2, the V gene TRBV7-9, with TRBD1 matching over 10 bases. This CDR3 comprises 13 residues. In germline, CDR1 is SEHNR, CDR2 FQNEAQ (reference sequence). J gave up 6 bases and V 8 bases, and 6 bases lay outside the gene matches. CDR3 loop: CASGSGQGNGYTF. CDR3 DNA: TGTGCCAGCGGCTCGGGACAGGGGAATGGCTACACCTTC. Looking up the rest from reference TRBV7-9 and TRBJ1-2 gives the full variable domain: DTGVSQNPRHKITKRGQNVTFRCDPISEHNRLYWYRQTLGQGPEFLTYFQNEAQLEKSRLLSDRFSAERPKGSFSTLEIQRTEQGDSAMYLCASGSGQGNGYTFGSGTRLTVV.

The J gene is TRBJ2-2, the V gene TRBV2; D is ambiguous. Germline V gives CDR1 SNHLY, CDR2 FYNNEI. This CDR3 comprises 10 residues. The ends were cut back, 9 bases at V and 8 bases at J, with 7 bases in the middle. The CDR3 nucleotides are TGTGCCAGAGGACGGGGGGAGCTGTTTTTT. Translated: CARGRGELFF. Together with reference TRBV2 and TRBJ2-2, the CDR3 gives the full variable domain: EPEVTQTPSHQVTQMGQEVILRCVPISNHLYFYWYRQILGQKVEFLVSFYNNEISEKSEIFDDQFSVERPDGSNFTLKIRSTKLEDSAMYFCARGRGELFFGEGSRLTVL.

The V and J genes are TRBV9 and TRBJ2-3, with D possibly being TRBD1 or TRBD2 (5 bases each). V shed 0 bases and J shed 3 bases, with 14 bases lying between them. Germline values: CDR1 SGDLS, CDR2 YYNGEE. The CDR3 contains 16 residues. CDR3 DNA sequence: TGTGCCAGCAGCGTAGGGGGACCTCGACGGACAGATACGCAGTATTTT. It codes for CASSVGGPRRTDTQYF.

V gene TRBV15 combines with J gene TRBJ1-5; D gene ambiguous. V dropped 0 bases and J dropped 4 bases, with 13 bases sitting between them. The length of the CDR3 is 16 residues. Germline loops: CDR1 LNHNV, CDR2 YYDKDF (reference sequence). CDR3 amino acids: CATSRDSPSSNQPQHF. The CDR3 DNA reads TGTGCCACCAGCAGAGATTCGCCCAGCTCTAATCAGCCCCAGCATTTT. Drawing the rest from reference TRBV15 and TRBJ1-5, the complete variable domain is DAMVIQNPRYQVTQFGKPVTLSCSQTLNHNVMYWYQQKSSQAPKLLFHYYDKDFNNEADTPDNFQSRRPNTSFCFLDIRSPGLGDTAMYLCATSRDSPSSNQPQHFGDGTRLSIL.

This clone has more than one count but fewer than ten. The chain employs TRBV15 and TRBJ2-1; D call uncertain. Germline V gives CDR1 LNHNV, CDR2 YYDKDF (reference sequence). V was clipped by 6 bases and J by 5 bases, with 11 bases between them. The CDR3 is made up of 13 amino acids. CDR3 sequence reads: CATRTPGNNEQFF. The CDR3, as DNA: TGTGCCACCAGAACCCCGGGCAACAATGAGCAGTTCTTC.

The chain links TRBV23-1 to TRBJ2-7; possibly TRBD2 for D (6 bases). TRBV23-1 is labeled an ORF, and its function is uncertain. V dropped 4 bases and J dropped 5 bases, with 12 bases sitting between them. The CDR3 runs 13 residues. The CDR3 region has the DNA TGCGCCAGCAGTCGCCGGGAGTCCCACGAGCAGTACTTC. This gives the protein CASSRRESHEQYF.

This chain uses TRBV29-1 with TRBJ2-7, with 9 bases matching TRBD1. With V trimmed by 0 bases and J by 3 bases, 3 bases remained unmatched. The germline CDR1 and CDR2 sequences are SQVTM and ANQGSEA. The CDR3 has 14 amino acids. The DNA of the CDR3 is TGCAGCGTTGAAGATCAGGGACAGGGCTACGAGCAGTACTTC. It translates to CSVEDQGQGYEQYF.

This clone was seen just once. The chain recombines TRBV7-9 with TRBJ1-4; perhaps TRBD1 as D (6 bases). CDR1 SEHNR and CDR2 FQNEAQ come from the germline V gene (reference sequence). Trimming stripped 5 bases from V and 5 bases from J, with 12 bases between. This CDR3 contains 14 residues. CDR3 DNA sequence: TGTGCCAGCAGCCAAGGACAGCGAAATGAAAAACTGTTTTTT. Its translation: CASSQGQRNEKLFF.

V is TRBV7-9 and J is TRBJ1-5, with TRBD1 matching 8 bases. Germline CDR1 SEHNR, CDR2 FQNEAQ (reference sequence). V trimming: 5 bases; J trimming: 7 bases; junction bases outside the gene matches: 7. This CDR3 has 14 residues. The CDR3 region is CASSGGQGDQPQHF. The CDR3 nucleotides are TGTGCCAGCAGCGGAGGACAGGGAGACCAGCCCCAGCATTTT.

The chain uses TRBV9 and TRBJ2-3; unclear D gene. Germline assignment: CDR1 SGDLS and CDR2 YYNGEE. Trimming cost V 0 bases and J 4 bases, with 9 bases left between them. This CDR3 comprises 14 residues. CDR3 bases: TGTGCCAGCAGCGTAGCTTGGGGTGCAGATACGCAGTATTTT. Residues: CASSVAWGADTQYF.

CDR3 sequence reads: CASSVALDTQYF. CDR3 in DNA: TGTGCCAGCAGCGTAGCTTTAGATACGCAGTATTTT. This chain connects TRBV9 to TRBJ2-3; D is undetermined. This CDR3 has 12 residues. Deletions cut 0 bases from V and 5 bases from J, with 4 bases between. Germline V CDR1 and CDR2: SGDLS, YYNGEE.

In this sample, this clone turned up a few times. The genes are TRBV7-9 and TRBJ2-3, with TRBD2 identical over 7 bases. V gave up 8 bases and J gave up 0 bases; unmatched junction bases: 2. Germline V lookup: CDR1 SEHNR, CDR2 FQNEAQ (reference sequence). This CDR3 is built from 13 residues. In nucleotides, the CDR3 is TGTGCCAGCTTGGGGGGGAGCACAGATACGCAGTATTTT. It yields the protein CASLGGSTDTQYF.

This clone was seen a few times. V is TRBV4-1 and J is TRBJ1-5; no reliable D call. Germline CDR1 is MGHRA and CDR2 is YSYEKL. V lost 0 bases, J lost 9 bases, and 12 bases lay in between. CDR3 length: 14 amino acids. The CDR3 loop reads CASSQDQADWPQHF. The CDR3 DNA sequence: TGCGCCAGCAGCCAAGACCAGGCGGATTGGCCCCAGCATTTT.

The chain is built from TRBV7-2 and TRBJ1-5; TRBD1 matches at 8 bases. CDR1 SGHTA and CDR2 FQGNSA come from the germline V gene. This CDR3 comprises 13 residues. The V segment lost 5 bases and the J segment 7 bases; nucleotides outside the gene matches: 4. The CDR3 DNA is TGTGCCAGCAGCGGGCGACAGGGGCAGCCCCAGCATTTT. As protein: CASSGRQGQPQHF.

This sequence joins TRBV30 and TRBJ2-1, with D hard to call. Trimming shortened V by 5 bases and J by 11 bases, and 10 bases separated the two germline ends. Per germline, CDR1 GTSNPN and CDR2 SVGIG (reference sequence). CDR3 length: 10 amino acids. CDR3 in amino acids: CAWELSQQFF. DNA for the CDR3: TGTGCCTGGGAACTCTCCCAGCAGTTCTTC.

The chain links TRBV7-9 to TRBJ1-4, with TRBD1 matching over 9 bases. There are 15 residues in the CDR3. Germline values: CDR1 SEHNR, CDR2 FQNEAQ (reference sequence). Trimming took 5 bases from V and 8 from J; bases not matched to a gene: 9. CDR3 sequence reads: CASSLRRTGDEKLFF. The CDR3 bases are TGTGCCAGCAGCCTCCGTAGGACAGGGGACGAAAAACTGTTTTTT.

The CDR3 coding sequence is TGTGCCAGCTCACGGGACAGGGGAGAAGAGCAGTACTTC. It codes for CASSRDRGEEQYF. The rearrangement links TRBV18 to TRBJ2-7; the match to TRBD1 covers 10 bases. The CDR3 totals 13 residues. V was pared by 4 bases and J by 7 bases, with 4 bases of the junction left unmatched. Per germline, CDR1 KGHSH and CDR2 LQKENI.

The V call is TRBV15, the J call TRBJ2-1; D is undetermined. The CDR3 is made up of 14 amino acids. CDR1 and CDR2 from the germline V gene are LNHNV and YYDKDF (reference sequence). Trimming removed 0 bases at V and 0 bases at J, with 3 bases between. The CDR3, as DNA: TGTGCCACCAGCAGAGAACGCTCCTACAATGAGCAGTTCTTC. Protein sequence: CATSRERSYNEQFF. The whole variable domain, filled in from reference TRBV15 and TRBJ2-1, reads DAMVIQNPRYQVTQFGKPVTLSCSQTLNHNVMYWYQQKSSQAPKLLFHYYDKDFNNEADTPDNFQSRRPNTSFCFLDIRSPGLGDTAMYLCATSRERSYNEQFFGPGTRLTVL.

J is TRBJ1-2 and V is TRBV7-2; tentatively, D is TRBD1 (6 bases). CDR1 and CDR2 from the germline V gene are SGHTA and FQGNSA. V was clipped by 7 bases and J by 8 bases, with 20 bases between them. The CDR3 sequence is 14 residues long. The CDR3 loop is CASTLPGAGKGYTF. CDR3 DNA sequence: TGTGCCAGCACCCTCCCGGGGGCAGGGAAAGGCTACACCTTC.

This clone was picked up a small number of times. The chain joins TRBV5-1 to TRBJ2-1; D ambiguous. The length of the CDR3 is 14 residues. V shed 1 base and J shed 2 bases, with 7 bases lying between them. From germline, CDR1 is SGHRS and CDR2 YFSETQ. CDR3: CASSLFPPYNEQFF. The CDR3 DNA reads as TGCGCCAGCAGCTTGTTTCCCCCCTACAATGAGCAGTTCTTC.

On this clone itself: At one boundary the junction diverges from the germline segment, which might be a read error. This chain connects TRBV7-7 to TRBJ2-1; maybe TRBD2 (5 bases). The germline V gene encodes CDR1 SSHAT and CDR2 FNYEAQ (reference sequence). The CDR3 totals 13 residues. CDR3 sequence: CASSVDWGNEQFF. The CDR3 DNA reads as TGTGCTAGCAGCGTGGACTGGGGCAATGAGCAGTTCTTC.

The V call is TRBV29-1, the J call TRBJ1-2; D not resolved. The V gene lost 1 base and the J gene lost 9 bases, with 3 bases spanning the gap. The CDR3 totals 9 residues. CDR1 and CDR2 (germline): SQVTM, ANQGSEA. CDR3 amino acids: CSVEASYTF. The CDR3 region has the DNA TGCAGCGTTGAAGCCAGCTACACCTTC.

The V call is TRBV6-5, the J call TRBJ2-6; either TRBD1 or TRBD2 may supply D (5 bases each). The CDR3 is 16 residues long. The ends were cut back, 2 bases at V and 1 base at J, with 9 bases in the middle. Germline V gene lookup returns CDR1 MNHEY and CDR2 SVGAGI. The CDR3 region is CASSYGWGSGANVLTF. CDR3 sequence (DNA): TGTGCCAGCAGTTACGGGTGGGGGTCTGGGGCCAACGTCCTGACTTTC.

The chain couples TRBV30 to TRBJ1-2; no definite D call. This CDR3 is 11 amino acids long. V was pared by 3 bases and J by 8 bases, with 10 bases between. Germline V lookup: CDR1 GTSNPN, CDR2 SVGIG (reference sequence). The CDR3 nucleotides read TGTGCCTGGAGCGTTAGAAAAGGCTACACCTTC. Encoded protein: CAWSVRKGYTF.

This chain links TRBV11-2 with TRBJ2-1, with D uncertain. V lost 2 bases and J lost 6, with 8 bases in between. Germline CDR1 is SGHAT and CDR2 is FQNNGV. The length of the CDR3 is 13 residues. The CDR3 protein is CASSLPGFNEQFF. For the CDR3, the DNA is TGTGCCAGCAGCTTACCGGGTTTCAATGAGCAGTTCTTC.

This chain links TRBV2 with TRBJ2-6, with D hard to call. Per the germline V gene, CDR1 is SNHLY and CDR2 is FYNNEI. The CDR3 contains 12 residues. Trimming left V 8 bases short and J 0 bases short, with 2 bases between. The CDR3 here is CASHSGANVLTF. The CDR3 coding sequence is TGTGCCAGCCACTCTGGGGCCAACGTCCTGACTTTC.